The text below deals with one TCR beta chain. This clone was recorded only once. Its antigen specificity is not known. No much larger clone is present one base from it, and per-base qualities are unavailable. CD8 naive samples were obtained by positive selection for CCR7 among CD45RO-negative cells, yielding a CD45RA+CCR7+ population from which TemRA cells were excluded. The donors were healthy, HIV-negative adults with no recently reported acute infections or vaccinations. Every donor was a Caucasian adult living in Nashville, Tennessee, USA. Blood was obtained by leukapheresis, after which PBMCs were separated by Ficoll-Histopaque density gradient centrifugation and cryopreserved in liquid nitrogen vapor phase. Analytical flow cytometry was used to check the purity and quantity of every magnetically sorted T cell population. Each sorted fraction had its genomic DNA isolated and then quantified by UV absorbance on a Nanodrop 2000c.

The record originates from a study of shared clonotypes between healthy human individuals (TCRdb year 2020). Regarding the study in general: A couple of women and a few men aged 18 to 49 years were included in the cohort. To increase sequencing depth and limit assay-specific biases, TCR repertoire library preparation and sequencing were carried out by different laboratories using diverse techniques. For each donor, three plates each were used for CD4 naive and CD4 memory, two plates were used for CD8 naive, and one plate was used for CD8 memory. Between about 0.8 and 8.9 billion PBMCs per donor were obtained by leukapheresis. Blood TCR repertoires of a handful of healthy adults were deeply sequenced to estimate repertoire size and the extent of clonotype sharing between individuals. What the study reported, not specific to this receptor: Pairwise subsampling indicated that sequencing depth was expected to affect the degree of clonotype sharing among donors. Rarefaction of sorted-subset datasets indicated incomplete sequencing despite the large sequencing depth. Higher generation probabilities were observed for clonotypes shared by all four sorted-subset donors than for non-shared clonotypes. When a few donors were compared, the shared fraction of clonotypes was around 4.6% for naive CD4, more than 3% for naive CD8, about 2.5% for memory CD4, and 0.4% for memory CD8. Sampling was restricted to blood, and TCR repertoires in tissues likely differ from the TCR repertoires found in blood. Larger estimated clonotype richness was generally found for naive subsets than for memory subsets. The small number of donors limited the genetic and exposure-history diversity represented.

Using the deep immunoSEQ assay, multiplex PCR amplified TCR CDR3 regions from genomic DNA. Genomic DNA extracted from each cell subset was distributed evenly over all wells of several immunoSEQ 96-well plates, and each plate served as one replicate. Each replicate PCR for sorted subsets received about 0.2 ug genomic DNA, equal to about 29,000 T cell genomes. The purified libraries were quantified using a Qubit 3.0 fluorometer, sized with a Bioanalyzer 2100, and then quantified again using the KAPA Library Quantification kit. A separate single-read 150-cycle Illumina NextSeq 550 flow cell was used to sequence each immunoSEQ 96-well plate. Per the authors' processing: Because only junctional sequences without quality scores were contained in the immunoSEQ output, filtering matching that applied to full-length reads could not be performed. Sequences were annotated with PyIR, a Python wrapper for IgBLAST v1.9, using IMGT germline references to assign V/J genes and CDR3. Reads were filtered out if the reads had weak V/J assignments (E-value above 1e-6), no CDR3, stop codons, out-of-frame junctions, or ambiguous translated residues. V3J clonotypes were defined as sequences sharing an identical inferred V gene, J gene, and CDR3 amino acid sequence. To compute the percentage overlap between repertoires, the number of shared unique clonotypes was divided by the size of the smaller repertoire. Repertoire richness was assessed with RTK rarefaction, the Chao1 estimator, and Recon v2.1 estimates of unobserved clonotypes. Generation probabilities were computed with OLGA for all TCRbeta clonotypes obtained by the gDNA method from several donors. The immuneACCESS repertoire file appears here via TCRdb, limited to in-frame rearrangements. These files lack a portion of the clones; in checked studies, under half of the deficit traces to unresolved V genes, and the cause of the others is not known. Clonal size and the V and J genes are those of that table, whereas D and trimming came from the DNA. The sample records about 2,200,000 clones, 90% to 95% of which are singletons. Around 1.7% of the sample lies in the top ten.

This receptor was taken from a man younger than 35 in good health. Some clones in this sample may be carry-over from other donors' samples. The sample consisted of naive CD8+ T cells from PBMCs. What this sample's cell subset or site label stands for: CD45RA+CCR7+.

The DNA is TGTGCCAGTAAGACCTTCACAGGTGCCAACACTGAAGCTTTCTTT. This is translated as CASKTFTGANTEAFF. The rearrangement combines TRBV19 with TRBJ1-1; the D gene is possibly TRBD1, with 5 bases matching. V sheds 7 bases and J sheds 2 bases, leaving 17 bases between their ends. From its cysteine to its phenylalanine, the CDR3 spans 15 amino acids. Only the CDR3 region is kept as DNA, spanning 45 bases read in frame from base 1. For CDR1 and CDR2, the germline V gene (reference sequence) lists LNHDA and SQIVND.